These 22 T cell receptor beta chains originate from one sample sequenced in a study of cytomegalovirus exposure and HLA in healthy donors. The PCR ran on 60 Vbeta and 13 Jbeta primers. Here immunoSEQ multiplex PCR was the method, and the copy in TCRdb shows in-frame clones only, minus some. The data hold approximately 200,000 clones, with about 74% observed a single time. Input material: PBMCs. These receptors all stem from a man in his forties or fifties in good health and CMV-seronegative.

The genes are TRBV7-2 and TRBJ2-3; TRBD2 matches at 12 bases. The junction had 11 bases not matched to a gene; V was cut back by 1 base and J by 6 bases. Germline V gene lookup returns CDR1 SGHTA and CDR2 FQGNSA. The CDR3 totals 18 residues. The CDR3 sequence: CASSLVWASGGGEDTQYF. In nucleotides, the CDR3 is TGTGCCAGCAGCTTAGTATGGGCTAGCGGGGGGGGAGAGGATACGCAGTATTTT.

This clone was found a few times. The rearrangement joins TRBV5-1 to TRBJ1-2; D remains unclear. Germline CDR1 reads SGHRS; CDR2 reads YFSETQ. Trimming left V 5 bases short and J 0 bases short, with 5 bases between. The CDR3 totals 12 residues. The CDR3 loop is CASRGANYGYTF. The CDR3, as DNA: TGCGCCAGCAGGGGCGCTAACTATGGCTACACCTTC.

Written as DNA, the CDR3 is TGTGCCAGCAGTCCCCCCGGGACACCCAATTCACCCCTCCACTTT. Its protein is CASSPPGTPNSPLHF. The rearrangement uses TRBV5-6 and TRBJ1-6; TRBD1 might be the D (6 bases). This CDR3 is built from 15 residues. With 5 bases removed from V and 7 bases from J, the gap between germline ends came to 16 bases. Germline values: CDR1 SGHDT, CDR2 YYEEEE.

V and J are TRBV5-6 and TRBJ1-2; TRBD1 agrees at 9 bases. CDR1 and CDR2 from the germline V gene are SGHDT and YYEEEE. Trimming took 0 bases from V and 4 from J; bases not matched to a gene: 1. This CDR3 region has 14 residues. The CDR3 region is CASSLGDRAYGYTF. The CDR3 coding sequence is TGTGCCAGCAGCTTGGGGGACAGGGCCTATGGCTACACCTTC.

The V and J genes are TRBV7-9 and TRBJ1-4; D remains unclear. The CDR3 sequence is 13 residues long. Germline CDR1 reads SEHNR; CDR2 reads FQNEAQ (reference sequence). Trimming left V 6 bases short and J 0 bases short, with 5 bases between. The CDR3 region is CASRAPTNEKLFF. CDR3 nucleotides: TGTGCCAGCAGGGCTCCAACTAATGAAAAACTGTTTTTT. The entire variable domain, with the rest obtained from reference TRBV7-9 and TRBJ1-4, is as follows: DTGVSQNPRHKITKRGQNVTFRCDPISEHNRLYWYRQTLGQGPEFLTYFQNEAQLEKSRLLSDRFSAERPKGSFSTLEIQRTEQGDSAMYLCASRAPTNEKLFFGSGTQLSVL.

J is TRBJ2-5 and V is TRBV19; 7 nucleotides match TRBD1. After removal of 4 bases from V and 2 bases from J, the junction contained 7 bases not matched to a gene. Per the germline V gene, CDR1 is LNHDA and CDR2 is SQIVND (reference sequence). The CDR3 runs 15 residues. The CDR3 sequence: CASSTWTGEQETQYF. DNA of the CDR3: TGTGCCAGTAGTACATGGACAGGTGAACAAGAGACCCAGTACTTC.

The CDR3 region has the DNA TGTGCCAGCAGCTTAGTCACCGACAGGGGGCGGACTGAAGCTTTCTTT. It is translated as CASSLVTDRGRTEAFF. The chain has TRBV11-2 and TRBJ1-1, with 10 bases matching TRBD1. This CDR3 contains 16 residues. Trimming took 1 base from V and 5 from J; bases not matched to a gene: 7. Looked up from germline, CDR1 is SGHAT and CDR2 is FQNNGV.

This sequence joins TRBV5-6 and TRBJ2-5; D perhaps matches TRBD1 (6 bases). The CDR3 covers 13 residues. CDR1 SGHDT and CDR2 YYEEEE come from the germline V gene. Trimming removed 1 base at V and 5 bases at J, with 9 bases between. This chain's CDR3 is CASSLWGPETQYF. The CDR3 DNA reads TGTGCCAGCAGCTTGTGGGGGCCGGAGACCCAGTACTTC.

This chain's CDR3 is CASSGLEGVETQYF. The CDR3 coding sequence is TGTGCCAGCAGTGGCCTAGAGGGTGTTGAGACCCAGTACTTC. V usage is TRBV2 and J usage is TRBJ2-5; maybe TRBD2 (5 bases). Trimming pared 4 bases from V and 5 bases from J, leaving 14 bases between. Germline lookup yields CDR1 SNHLY and CDR2 FYNNEI. The CDR3 spans 14 residues.

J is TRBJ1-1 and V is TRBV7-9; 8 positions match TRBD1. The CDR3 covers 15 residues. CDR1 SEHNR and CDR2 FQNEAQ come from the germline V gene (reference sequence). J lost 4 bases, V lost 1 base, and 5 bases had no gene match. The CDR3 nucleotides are TGTGCCAGCAGCTTAGGGACAGGGAGGAGCACTGAAGCTTTCTTT. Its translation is CASSLGTGRSTEAFF.

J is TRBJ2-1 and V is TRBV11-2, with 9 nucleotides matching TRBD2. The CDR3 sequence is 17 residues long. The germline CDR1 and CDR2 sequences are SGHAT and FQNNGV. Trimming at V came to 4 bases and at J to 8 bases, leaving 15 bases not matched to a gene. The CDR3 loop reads CASSSYVGGRGVHEQFF. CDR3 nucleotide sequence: TGTGCCAGCAGCTCCTACGTTGGCGGGAGGGGTGTCCATGAGCAGTTCTTC.

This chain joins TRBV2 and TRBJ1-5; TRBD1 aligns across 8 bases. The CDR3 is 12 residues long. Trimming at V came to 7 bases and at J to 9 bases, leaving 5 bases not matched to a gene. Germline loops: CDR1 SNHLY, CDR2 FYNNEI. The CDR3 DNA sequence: TGTGCCAGCACCGACAGGGGTTGGCCCCAGCATTTT. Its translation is CASTDRGWPQHF.

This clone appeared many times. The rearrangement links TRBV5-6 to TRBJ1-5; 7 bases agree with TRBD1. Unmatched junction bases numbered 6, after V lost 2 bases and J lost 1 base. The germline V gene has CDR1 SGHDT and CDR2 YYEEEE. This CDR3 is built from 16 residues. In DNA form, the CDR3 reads TGTGCCAGCAGCTTTTCGACAGGGTGGAGCAATCAGCCCCAGCATTTT. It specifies CASSFSTGWSNQPQHF. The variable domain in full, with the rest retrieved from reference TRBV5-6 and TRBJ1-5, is DAGVTQSPTHLIKTRGQQVTLRCSPKSGHDTVSWYQQALGQGPQFIFQYYEEEERQRGNFPDRFSGHQFPNYSSELNVNALLLGDSALYLCASSFSTGWSNQPQHFGDGTRLSIL.

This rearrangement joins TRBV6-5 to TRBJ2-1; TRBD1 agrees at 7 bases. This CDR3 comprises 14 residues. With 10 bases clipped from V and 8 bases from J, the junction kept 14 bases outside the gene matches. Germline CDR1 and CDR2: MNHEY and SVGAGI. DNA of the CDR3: TGTGCCATTTCGAGGCGACAGGGAGCTGATGAGCAGTTCTTC. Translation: CAISRRQGADEQFF.

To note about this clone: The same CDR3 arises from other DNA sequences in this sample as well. This chain's CDR3 is CASSSSYEQYF. As DNA, the CDR3 is TGCGCCAGCAGCTCATCCTACGAGCAGTACTTC. The V call is TRBV5-1, the J call TRBJ2-7; D not resolved. The CDR3 runs to 11 residues. Germline CDR1 reads SGHRS; CDR2 reads YFSETQ. V was shortened by 3 bases and J by 1 base, with 2 bases between the two germline ends.

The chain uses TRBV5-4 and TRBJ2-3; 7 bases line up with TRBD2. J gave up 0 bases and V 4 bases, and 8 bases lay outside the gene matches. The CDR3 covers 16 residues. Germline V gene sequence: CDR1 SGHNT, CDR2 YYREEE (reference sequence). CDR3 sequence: CASSPDSGTSTDTQYF. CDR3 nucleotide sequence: TGTGCCAGCAGCCCCGACAGCGGGACTAGCACAGATACGCAGTATTTT.

The CDR3 DNA reads TGTGCCAGCAGCTCCACAGGGGCCGCGGTCTATGGCTACACCTTC. Protein product: CASSSTGAAVYGYTF. V and J are TRBV5-6 and TRBJ1-2; 7 bases agree with TRBD1. Trimming took 3 bases from V and 4 from J; bases not matched to a gene: 9. CDR3 length: 15 residues. The germline CDR1 and CDR2 sequences are SGHDT and YYEEEE.

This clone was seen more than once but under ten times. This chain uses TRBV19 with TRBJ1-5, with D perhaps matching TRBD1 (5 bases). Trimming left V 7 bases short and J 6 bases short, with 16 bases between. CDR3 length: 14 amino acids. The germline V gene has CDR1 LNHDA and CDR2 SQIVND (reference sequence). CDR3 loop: CASTTGGAGQPQHF. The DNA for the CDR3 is TGTGCCAGTACCACAGGAGGGGCAGGTCAGCCCCAGCATTTT. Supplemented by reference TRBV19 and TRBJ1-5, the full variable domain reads DGGITQSPKYLFRKEGQNVTLSCEQNLNHDAMYWYRQDPGQGLRLIYYSQIVNDFQKGDIAEGYSVSREKKESFPLTVTSAQKNPTAFYLCASTTGGAGQPQHFGDGTRLSIL.

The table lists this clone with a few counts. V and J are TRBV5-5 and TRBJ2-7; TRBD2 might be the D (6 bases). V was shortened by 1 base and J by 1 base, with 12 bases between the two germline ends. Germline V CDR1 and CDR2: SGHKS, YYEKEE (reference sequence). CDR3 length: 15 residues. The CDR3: CASSLFRDLSYEQYF. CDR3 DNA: TGTGCCAGCAGCTTGTTCAGGGACTTGTCCTACGAGCAGTACTTC.

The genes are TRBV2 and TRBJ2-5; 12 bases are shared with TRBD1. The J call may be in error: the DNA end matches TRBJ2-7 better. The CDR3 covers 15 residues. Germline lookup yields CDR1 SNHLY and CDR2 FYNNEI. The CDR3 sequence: CASRIPGTGGHEQYF. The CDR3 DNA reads TGTGCCAGCAGAATACCCGGGACAGGGGGCCACGAGCAGTACTTC.

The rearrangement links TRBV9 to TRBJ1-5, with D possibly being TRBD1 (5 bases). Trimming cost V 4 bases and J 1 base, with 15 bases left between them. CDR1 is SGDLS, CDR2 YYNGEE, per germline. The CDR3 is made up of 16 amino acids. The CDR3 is CASSPGGGPSNQPQHF. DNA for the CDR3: TGTGCCAGCAGCCCCGGGGGAGGGCCGAGCAATCAGCCCCAGCATTTT. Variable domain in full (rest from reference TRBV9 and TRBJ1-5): DSGVTQTPKHLITATGQRVTLRCSPRSGDLSVYWYQQSLDQGLQFLIQYYNGEERAKGNILERFSAQQFPDLHSELNLSSLELGDSALYFCASSPGGGPSNQPQHFGDGTRLSIL.

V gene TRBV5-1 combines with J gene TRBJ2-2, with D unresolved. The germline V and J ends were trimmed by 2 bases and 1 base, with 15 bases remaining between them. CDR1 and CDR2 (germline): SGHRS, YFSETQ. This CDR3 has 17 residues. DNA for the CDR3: TGCGCCAGCAGCTTCGTTCCTGCACCACAGAACACCGGGGAGCTGTTTTTT. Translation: CASSFVPAPQNTGELFF.